These 28 T cell receptor beta chains came from one sample sequenced in a study of response to subunit inactivated influenza vaccine. MiXCR, run by TCRdb on the RT-PCR reads, gives a single entry per CDR3 protein. The sample gives 280,000 or so distinct CDR3 sequences, 20% to 25% of which show up once; 10% is in the top ten. Sequencing used PBMCs from blood, obtained 21 months after vaccination. The origin of the receptors is a man between 50 and 69 years old who received an inactivated influenza vaccine.

The chain joins TRBV18 to TRBJ1-2; D possibly corresponds to TRBD1 (5 bases). Trimming stripped 1 base from V and 0 bases from J, with 9 bases between. The CDR3 is 15 residues long. Germline CDR1 and CDR2: KGHSH and LQKENI. The CDR3 is CASSPQQGTNYGYTF. As DNA, the CDR3 is TGTGCCAGCTCACCACAGCAGGGTACTAACTATGGCTACACCTTC.

This clonotype turned up a few times. V is TRBV4-1 and J is TRBJ1-2; D gene ambiguous. The CDR3 runs to 15 residues. Germline CDR1 is MGHRA and CDR2 is YSYEKL. Between the trimmed V and J ends, which lost 3 bases and 4 bases, there was a span of 15 bases. The CDR3 bases are TGCGCCAGCAGCCAGAATTTTCCTAGTAGCTATGGCTACACCTTC. Encoded protein: CASSQNFPSSYGYTF.

The chain links TRBV6-1 to TRBJ2-3; D is unresolved. The ends were cut back, 6 bases at V and 0 bases at J, with 13 bases in the middle. CDR1 MNHNS and CDR2 SASEGT come from the germline V gene. The CDR3 has 15 amino acids. CDR3 nucleotides: TGTGCCAGCAGGGCATACAGTTCTAGCACAGATACGCAGTATTTT. Amino acids: CASRAYSSSTDTQYF.

This clonotype turned up a few times. The genes are TRBV12-3 or TRBV12-4 and TRBJ1-2; no firm D call. Trimming shortened V by 6 bases and J by 5 bases, and 10 bases separated the two germline ends. The CDR3 is 12 residues long. CDR3: CASSRDMYGYTF. In nucleotides, the CDR3 is TGTGCCAGCAGCCGTGACATGTATGGCTACACCTTC.

This clonotype was detected a few times. The J gene is TRBJ2-2, the V gene TRBV6-1; D might be TRBD1 (6 bases). CDR1 is MNHNS and CDR2 is SASEGT in the germline V gene. There are 14 residues in the CDR3. The V and J ends lost 6 bases and 0 bases respectively, with 8 bases between them. CDR3 sequence (DNA): TGTGCCAGCAGACAGGGCGCGAACACCGGGGAGCTGTTTTTT. Its translation is CASRQGANTGELFF.

The J gene is TRBJ1-3, the V gene TRBV4-3; D remains unclear. The CDR3 has 15 residues. The V end was cut by 2 bases, the J end by 1 base, with 9 bases between. From germline, CDR1 is LGHNA and CDR2 YSLEER. CDR3 sequence (DNA): TGCGCCAGCAGCCAATCGAGGGAATCTGGAAACACCATATATTTT. Translated: CASSQSRESGNTIYF.

The chain employs TRBV7-2 and TRBJ2-7; D may match TRBD1 or TRBD2 (5 bases each). Trimming removed 5 bases at V and 3 bases at J, with 17 bases between. CDR1 and CDR2 (germline): SGHTA, FQGNSA. The CDR3 sequence is 15 residues long. CDR3 loop: CASSPVGGDGYEQYF. The CDR3 nucleotides are TGTGCCAGCAGCCCTGTTGGGGGAGATGGCTACGAGCAGTACTTC.

This clonotype has a count of ten or more. It is unclear where the CDR3 begins or ends on the DNA, so no DNA is shown, and the CDR3 is as TCRdb lists it. This chain links TRBV9 with TRBJ1-3. The CDR3 region is 15 residues in length, termini included. Germline assignment: CDR1 SGDLS and CDR2 YYNGEE. The CDR3 loop reads CASSVGSGSGNTTYF.

There are a few counts of this clonotype. The rearrangement links TRBV6-6 to TRBJ1-1; D not certain. The germline V gene has CDR1 MNHNY and CDR2 SVGAGI (reference sequence). The CDR3 is 13 residues long. CDR3 nucleotide sequence: TGTGCAACCCTTAGGGTCCTGAACACTGAAGCTTTCTTT. This gives the protein CATLRVLNTEAFF.

V and J are TRBV5-6 and TRBJ1-2, with D perhaps matching TRBD1 (5 bases). Germline V gene sequence: CDR1 SGHDT, CDR2 YYEEEE. V was clipped by 0 bases and J by 3 bases, with 15 bases between them. This CDR3 is built from 16 residues. CDR3 protein: CASSLAVSRAHYGYTF. The DNA of the CDR3 is TGTGCCAGCAGCTTGGCGGTCAGCAGGGCTCACTATGGCTACACCTTC.

This clonotype has just a few counts. V and J are TRBV11-1 and TRBJ1-1; D gene uncertain. Germline V gene data show CDR1 as SGHAT and CDR2 as FQDESV (reference sequence). The CDR3 runs 11 residues. V was pared by 9 bases and J by 0 bases, with 5 bases between. The CDR3 here is CASKLNTEAFF. The CDR3 DNA reads TGTGCCAGTAAGCTGAACACTGAAGCTTTCTTT.

The rearrangement uses TRBV2 and TRBJ2-1; 7 bases are shared with TRBD2. CDR1 and CDR2 from the germline V gene are SNHLY and FYNNEI. V lost 0 bases to trimming and J lost 10 bases; unmatched junction nucleotides: 6. The CDR3 runs to 14 residues. The CDR3 protein is CASSEALAAGEQFF. For the CDR3, the DNA is TGTGCCAGCAGTGAAGCCCTAGCGGCAGGGGAGCAGTTCTTC.

A word on this clonotype: A much larger clone differs by one base, so this may be a read error. This chain uses TRBV5-1 with TRBJ1-1, with D unclear. CDR3 size: 14 residues. Per germline, CDR1 SGHRS and CDR2 YFSETQ. The CDR3 is CASSPSGGNTGAFF. Written as DNA, the CDR3 is TGCGCCAGCAGCCCCTCTGGAGGGAACACTGGAGCTTTCTTT.

This clonotype was seen a few times. The V and J genes are TRBV7-9 and TRBJ1-2; 11 nucleotides agree with TRBD1. The CDR3 sequence is 15 residues long. With 5 bases clipped from V and 7 bases from J, the junction kept 9 bases outside the gene matches. Germline V gene data show CDR1 as SEHNR and CDR2 as FQNEAQ (reference sequence). CDR3 protein: CASSRPGQGASGYTF. The CDR3 region has the DNA TGTGCCAGCAGCCGGCCAGGACAGGGGGCATCTGGCTACACCTTC.

This clonotype was counted between two and nine times. J is TRBJ1-2 and V is TRBV9; no clear D. Trimming left V 0 bases short and J 0 bases short, with 6 bases between. The germline V gene encodes CDR1 SGDLS and CDR2 YYNGEE. The CDR3 is 14 residues long. The CDR3 coding sequence is TGTGCCAGCAGCGTAGGTCCTCCTAACTATGGCTACACCTTC. Its protein product is CASSVGPPNYGYTF. The entire variable domain, with the rest obtained from reference TRBV9 and TRBJ1-2, is as follows: DSGVTQTPKHLITATGQRVTLRCSPRSGDLSVYWYQQSLDQGLQFLIQYYNGEERAKGNILERFSAQQFPDLHSELNLSSLELGDSALYFCASSVGPPNYGYTFGSGTRLTVV.

Only one count was recorded for this clonotype. CDR3 nucleotide sequence: TGCGCCAGCAGCCAAGATCTCGGGCTAGCGGGATTGGAGCAGTTCTTC. Its translation is CASSQDLGLAGLEQFF. The J gene is TRBJ2-1, the V gene TRBV4-3; 9 nucleotides align to TRBD2. The germline V gene has CDR1 LGHNA and CDR2 YSLEER. After removal of 0 bases from V and 10 bases from J, the junction contained 10 bases not matched to a gene. The CDR3 sequence is 16 residues long.

The chain links TRBV29-1 to TRBJ2-7; possible D gene TRBD2, 5 bases. The CDR3 is 14 residues long. V lost 5 bases to trimming and J lost 3 bases, with 17 bases between them. Per germline, CDR1 SQVTM and CDR2 ANQGSEA. The CDR3 here is CSVPGLDLGYEQYF. CDR3 coding DNA: TGCAGCGTTCCGGGGTTGGACTTAGGCTACGAGCAGTACTTC.

This clonotype was seen repeatedly, ten times or more. The chain carries TRBV7-6 and TRBJ2-1, with 9 bases that match TRBD1. CDR3 size: 17 residues. CDR1 and CDR2 from the germline V gene are SGHVS and FNYEAQ. After removal of 5 bases from V and 7 bases from J, the junction contained 15 bases not matched to a gene. CDR3 in amino acids: CASSQNTRQGEENEQFF. Here the CDR3 DNA reads TGTGCCAGCAGCCAAAATACAAGACAGGGGGAGGAAAATGAGCAGTTCTTC.

The chain couples TRBV29-1 to TRBJ2-5, with 9 bases that match TRBD2. CDR1 and CDR2 (germline): SQVTM, ANQGSEA. J lost 4 bases, V lost 6 bases, and 9 bases had no gene match. This CDR3 spans 14 amino acids. Here the CDR3 DNA reads TGCAGCGTGGGATCCAGCGGGGGGCGAGAGACCCAGTACTTC. This encodes CSVGSSGGRETQYF.

A few counts support this clonotype. This chain uses TRBV7-9 with TRBJ1-4, with TRBD1 matching 11 bases. The V gene end was trimmed by 4 bases and the J gene end by 4 bases; junction bases not matched to a gene: 2. This CDR3 contains 15 residues. CDR1 is SEHNR and CDR2 is FQNEAQ in the germline V gene (reference sequence). The CDR3 protein is CASSSGTGGNEKLFF. As DNA, the CDR3 is TGTGCCAGCAGCTCCGGGACAGGGGGTAATGAAAAACTGTTTTTT.

There are a few counts of this clonotype. J is TRBJ2-5 and V is TRBV5-1, with 7 bases aligning to TRBD1. After removal of 4 bases from V and 0 bases from J, the junction contained 9 bases not matched to a gene. The CDR3 has 16 amino acids. Germline CDR1 and CDR2: SGHRS and YFSETQ. CDR3 nucleotide sequence: TGCGCCAGCAGCACCAGAGGACAGGCCTACCAAGAGACCCAGTACTTC. Its protein product is CASSTRGQAYQETQYF.

In its sample, this clonotype was seen a few times. The rearrangement uses TRBV20-1 and TRBJ2-7, with 12 bases that match TRBD2. This CDR3 has 18 amino acids. The V segment lost 6 bases and the J segment 0 bases; nucleotides outside the gene matches: 15. CDR1 and CDR2 from the germline V gene are DFQATT and SNEGSKA (reference sequence). The CDR3 region has the DNA TGCAGTGCCCCATCTAGCGGGGGGGCCTTAGTGGGCTCCTACGAGCAGTACTTC. Amino acids: CSAPSSGGALVGSYEQYF.

The chain links TRBV13 to TRBJ2-7; TRBD1 matches 12 bases. Germline-derived CDR1 and CDR2 are PRHDT and FYEKMQ (reference sequence). V dropped 5 bases and J dropped 7; count of bases not matched to a gene: 9. The CDR3 totals 15 residues. CDR3: CASSPRGQGAFEQYF. The CDR3 nucleotides are TGTGCCAGCAGCCCGCGGGGACAGGGGGCGTTTGAGCAGTACTTC.

This rearrangement joins TRBV10-3 to TRBJ2-4; tentative D call: TRBD2 (6 bases). Per germline, CDR1 ENHRY and CDR2 SYGVKD. This CDR3 has 17 amino acids. Trimming shortened V by 2 bases and J by 7 bases, and 21 bases separated the two germline ends. The CDR3 region is CAISEPGEGQRGNIQYF. DNA for the CDR3: TGTGCCATCAGTGAGCCGGGGGAAGGGCAGAGGGGTAACATTCAGTACTTC.

This clonotype was counted many times. The chain uses TRBV7-2 and TRBJ1-5; no firm D call. Per the germline V gene, CDR1 is SGHTA and CDR2 is FQGNSA. This CDR3 contains 13 residues. Trimming pared 6 bases from V and 0 bases from J, leaving 6 bases between. CDR3 nucleotides: TGTGCCAGCAGTTTTTATAGCAATCAGCCCCAGCATTTT. Translation gives CASSFYSNQPQHF.

The chain combines TRBV18 with TRBJ2-6; 8 positions match TRBD2. Germline CDR1 reads KGHSH; CDR2 reads LQKENI. V shed 1 base and J 0 bases; nucleotides not matched to a gene: 5. CDR3 size: 18 residues. CDR3 amino acids: CASSPRFSGDSGANVLTF. The CDR3 DNA follows: TGTGCCAGCTCACCACGGTTTAGCGGGGACTCTGGGGCCAACGTCCTGACTTTC.

CDR3: CASPTEVDPRGEGPQHF. As DNA, the CDR3 is TGTGCCAGCCCAACCGAAGTGGATCCTCGAGGGGAAGGGCCCCAGCATTTT. V gene TRBV6-4 combines with J gene TRBJ1-5, with D maybe TRBD1 (5 bases). The CDR3 covers 17 residues. Germline CDR1 is MRHNA and CDR2 is SNTAGT. V was clipped by 8 bases and J by 9 bases, with 29 bases between them.

This chain links TRBV2 with TRBJ2-1; tentatively, D is TRBD1 (6 bases). The germline V gene has CDR1 SNHLY and CDR2 FYNNEI. CDR3 length equals 13 residues. Trimming stripped 10 bases from V and 1 base from J, with 11 bases between. CDR3 in DNA: TGTGCCACAACAGGGTATTCCTACAATGAGCAGTTCTTC. Residues: CATTGYSYNEQFF.